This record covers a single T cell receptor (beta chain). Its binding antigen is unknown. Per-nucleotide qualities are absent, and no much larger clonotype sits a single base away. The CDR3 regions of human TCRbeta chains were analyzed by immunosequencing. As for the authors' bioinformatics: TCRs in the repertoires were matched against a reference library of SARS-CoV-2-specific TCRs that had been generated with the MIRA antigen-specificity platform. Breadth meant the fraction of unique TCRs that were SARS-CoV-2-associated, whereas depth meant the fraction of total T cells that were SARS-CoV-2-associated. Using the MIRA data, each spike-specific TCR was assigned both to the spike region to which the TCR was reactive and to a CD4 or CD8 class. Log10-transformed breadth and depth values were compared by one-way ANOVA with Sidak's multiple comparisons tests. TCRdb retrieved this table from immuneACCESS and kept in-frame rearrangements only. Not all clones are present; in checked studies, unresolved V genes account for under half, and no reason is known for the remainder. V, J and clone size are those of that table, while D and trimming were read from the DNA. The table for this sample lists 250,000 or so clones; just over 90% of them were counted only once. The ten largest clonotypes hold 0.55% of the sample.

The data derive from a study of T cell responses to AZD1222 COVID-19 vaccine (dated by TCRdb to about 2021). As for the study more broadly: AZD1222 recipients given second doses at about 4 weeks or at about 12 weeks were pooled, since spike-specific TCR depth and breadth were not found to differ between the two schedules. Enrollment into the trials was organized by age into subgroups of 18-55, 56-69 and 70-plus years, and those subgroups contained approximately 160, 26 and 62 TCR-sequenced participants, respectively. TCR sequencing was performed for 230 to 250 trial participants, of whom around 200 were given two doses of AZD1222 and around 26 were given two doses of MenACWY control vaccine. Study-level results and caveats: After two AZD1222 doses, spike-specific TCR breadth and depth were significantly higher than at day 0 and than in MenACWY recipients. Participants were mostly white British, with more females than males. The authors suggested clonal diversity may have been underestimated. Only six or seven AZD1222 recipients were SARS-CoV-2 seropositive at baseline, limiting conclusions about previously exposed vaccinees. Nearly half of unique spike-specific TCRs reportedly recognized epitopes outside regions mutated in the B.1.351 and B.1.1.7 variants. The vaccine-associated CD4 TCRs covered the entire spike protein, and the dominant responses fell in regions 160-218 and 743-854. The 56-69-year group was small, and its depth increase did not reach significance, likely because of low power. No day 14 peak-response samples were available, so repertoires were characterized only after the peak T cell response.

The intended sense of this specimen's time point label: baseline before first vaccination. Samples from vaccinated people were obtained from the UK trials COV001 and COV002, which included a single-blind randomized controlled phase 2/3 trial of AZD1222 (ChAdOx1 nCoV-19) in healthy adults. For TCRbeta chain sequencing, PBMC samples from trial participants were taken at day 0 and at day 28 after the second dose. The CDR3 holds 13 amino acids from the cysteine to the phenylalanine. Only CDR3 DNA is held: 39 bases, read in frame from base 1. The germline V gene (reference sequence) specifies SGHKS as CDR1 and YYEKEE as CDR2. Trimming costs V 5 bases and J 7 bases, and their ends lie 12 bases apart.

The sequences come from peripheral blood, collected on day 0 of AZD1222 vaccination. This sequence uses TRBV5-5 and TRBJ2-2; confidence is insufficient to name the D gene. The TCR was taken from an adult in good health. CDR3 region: CASSISPNGELFF. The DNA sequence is TGTGCCAGCAGTATATCCCCCAACGGGGAGCTGTTTTTT.